This T cell receptor (beta chain) was retrieved from a study of CDR3 diversity in severe acne. One entry per CDR3 protein results from TCRdb running MiXCR on the PCR reads. Of about 85,000 distinct CDR3 sequences in the sample, about half were seen once. The clonotype comes from a male donor in good health, serving as a control. The sequencing input was blood.

The CDR3 bases are TGTGCCAGCAGCCAAGGGACGGGTGTGAATCCACCCCTCCACTTT. It yields the protein CASSQGTGVNPPLHF. The J gene is TRBJ1-6, the V gene TRBV14; D is uncertain. The CDR3 consists of 15 residues. Per germline, CDR1 SGHDN and CDR2 FVKESK. V shed 1 base and J shed 11 bases, with 15 bases lying between them.